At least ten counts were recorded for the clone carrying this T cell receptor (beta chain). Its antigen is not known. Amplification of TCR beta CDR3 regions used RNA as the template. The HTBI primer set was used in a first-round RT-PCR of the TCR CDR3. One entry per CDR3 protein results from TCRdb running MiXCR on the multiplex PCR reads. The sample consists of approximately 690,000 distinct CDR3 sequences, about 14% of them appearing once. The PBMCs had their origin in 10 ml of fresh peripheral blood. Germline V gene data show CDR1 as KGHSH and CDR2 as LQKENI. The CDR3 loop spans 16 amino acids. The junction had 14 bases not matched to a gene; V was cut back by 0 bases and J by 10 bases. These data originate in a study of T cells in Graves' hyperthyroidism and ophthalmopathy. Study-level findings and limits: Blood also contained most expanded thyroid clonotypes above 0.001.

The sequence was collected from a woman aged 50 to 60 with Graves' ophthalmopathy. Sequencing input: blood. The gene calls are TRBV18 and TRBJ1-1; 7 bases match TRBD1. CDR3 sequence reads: CASSPPDRQGLKGAFF. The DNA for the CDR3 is TGTGCCAGCTCACCACCGGATCGACAGGGCCTAAAGGGAGCTTTCTTT.